This entry is about one T cell receptor (beta chain). This record belongs to a study of high-grade serous ovarian cancer treatment subgroups. The wider study: Each sample yielded on average approximately 7,700 unique TCR beta rearrangements from 12,000 to 15,000 reads.

Germline V gives CDR1 GTSNPN, CDR2 SVGIG (reference sequence). The CDR3 contains 15 residues. Trimming cost V 1 base and J 0 bases, with 11 bases left between them. TCRdb keeps only in-frame clones here, not all; method: immunoSEQ multiplex PCR. The sample lists about 36,000 clones; around three quarters were seen once. Tumor tissue was taken before any definitive surgery or chemotherapy was given. The sequencing input was tumor tissue. This clonotype was sampled from a human donor with high-grade serous ovarian cancer. This chain uses TRBV30 with TRBJ2-3; the D gene is possibly TRBD2 (5 bases). CDR3 nucleotides: TGTGCCTGGAGTGATCCTAGCCAAAGCACAGATACGCAGTATTTT. Encoded protein: CAWSDPSQSTDTQYF.